These T cell receptor beta chains were read from a single sample in a study of shared clonotypes between healthy human individuals. TCRdb keeps only in-frame clones here, not all; method: immunoSEQ multiplex PCR. The data contain nearly 1 million clones, 60% to 85% of them singletons. Sequencing used memory CD4+ T cells sorted from blood. The receptor source for this set is a man aged 18 to 29 in good health. Both conserved end residues are part of each CDR3. The D gene is left open where the match is weak. Size values are once, few and many counts, or a class for expanded clones, and some rows have none.

d_call clone_size j_call v_call cdr3_aa cdr3_nt
TRBD1 NA TRBJ1-5 TRBV6-1 CASSEAGTGTPQHF TGTGCCAGCAGTGAAGCCGGGACAGGGACGCCCCAGCATTTT
NA once TRBJ2-1 TRBV10-2 CASSESARAYNEQFF TGCGCCAGCAGTGAGTCCGCCAGGGCCTACAATGAGCAGTTCTTC
NA NA TRBJ1-2 TRBV20-1 CSAQLLYGYTF TGCAGTGCCCAGCTCCTCTATGGCTACACCTTC
NA NA TRBJ2-2 TRBV7-2 CASQGASGAGELFF TGTGCCAGCCAGGGCGCCTCAGGAGCCGGGGAGCTGTTTTTT
NA few TRBJ1-6 TRBV25-1 CASSETGLMVGTLHF TGTGCCAGCAGTGAAACAGGCCTCATGGTGGGGACCCTCCACTTT
NA NA TRBJ1-1 TRBV10-3 CAIKGASTEAFF TGTGCCATCAAAGGGGCGAGCACTGAAGCTTTCTTT
NA NA TRBJ2-5 TRBV5-1 CASSRSSETQYF TGCGCCAGCAGCCGGTCGAGCGAGACCCAGTACTTC
NA once TRBJ1-4 TRBV5-4 CASSLPGQRGDEKLFF TGTGCCAGCAGCTTGCCCGGACAGCGAGGGGATGAAAAACTGTTTTTT
NA NA TRBJ1-3 TRBV28 CASSLSGGNTIYF TGTGCCAGCAGTTTATCCGGAGGAAACACCATATATTTT
NA NA TRBJ1-1 TRBV25-1 CASSENRRNTEAFF TGTGCCAGCAGTGAAAACAGGAGGAACACTGAAGCTTTCTTT
TRBD2 NA TRBJ2-3 TRBV5-1 CASRKEGTSGNTDTQYF TGCGCCAGCAGAAAAGAGGGGACTAGCGGGAACACAGATACGCAGTATTTT
NA once TRBJ2-3 TRBV6-4 CASSPGGDTQYF TGTGCCAGCAGCCCCGGGGGAGATACGCAGTATTTT
NA NA TRBJ2-5 TRBV5-1 CASSLNIGGQETQYF TGCGCCAGCAGCTTGAATATAGGGGGGCAAGAGACCCAGTACTTC
NA NA TRBJ2-7 TRBV28 CASSPPAYEQYF TGTGCCAGCAGTCCTCCCGCCTACGAGCAGTACTTC
NA NA TRBJ2-1 TRBV18 CASSLGVEVYNEQFF TGTGCCAGCTCACTAGGGGTGGAGGTATACAATGAGCAGTTCTTC
TRBD2 NA TRBJ2-3 TRBV6-1 CASSEVYLAGRTDTQYF TGTGCCAGCAGTGAAGTTTATCTAGCGGGGCGCACAGATACGCAGTATTTT
NA NA TRBJ2-3 TRBV27 CASKQGVLVGTDTQYF TGTGCCAGCAAACAGGGTGTGTTGGTGGGCACAGATACGCAGTATTTT
NA few TRBJ2-6 TRBV28 CASSYRGANVLTF TGTGCCAGCAGTTATCGCGGGGCCAACGTCCTGACTTTC
NA once TRBJ2-7 TRBV6-4 CASSDPNGLLPYEQYF TGTGCCAGCAGTGACCCTAATGGGCTCCTCCCCTACGAGCAGTACTTC
TRBD2 NA TRBJ2-7 TRBV5-1 CASSSGLAVLYEQYF TGCGCCAGCAGCTCTGGACTAGCGGTTCTTTACGAGCAGTACTTC
NA NA TRBJ1-6 TRBV2 CASSRLKSNSPLHF TGTGCCAGCAGTCGTCTGAAAAGTAATTCACCCCTCCACTTT
NA NA TRBJ2-5 TRBV7-7 CASSSMGGGETQYF TGTGCTAGCAGCTCCATGGGGGGCGGAGAGACCCAGTACTTC
NA few TRBJ2-3 TRBV7-7 CASSANAAGDTQYF TGTGCTAGCAGCGCCAACGCGGCGGGAGATACGCAGTATTTT
NA few TRBJ1-1 TRBV5-5 CASSLATEAFF TGTGCCAGCAGCTTGGCCACTGAAGCTTTCTTT
NA once TRBJ2-3 TRBV5-1 CASSYGPQGDTQYF TGCGCCAGCAGCTACGGACCGCAAGGAGATACGCAGTATTTT
NA NA TRBJ1-4 TRBV7-9 CASSAGGRGKLFF TGTGCCAGCAGCGCGGGGGGACGGGGAAAACTGTTTTTT
TRBD1 few TRBJ2-1 TRBV6-1 CASKSQGAYNEQFF TGTGCCAGCAAGTCGCAGGGGGCCTACAATGAGCAGTTCTTC
TRBD2 NA TRBJ2-1 TRBV5-1 CASSRTSDRGLNEQFF TGCGCCAGCAGCAGGACTAGCGATCGGGGGTTGAATGAGCAGTTCTTC
NA NA TRBJ1-1 TRBV7-3 CASSPKRDRMNTEAFF TGTGCCAGCAGCCCCAAAAGGGACCGCATGAACACTGAAGCTTTCTTT
TRBD1 NA TRBJ2-1 TRBV13 CASSLKGTGGSEQFF TGTGCCAGCAGCTTAAAGGGGACAGGGGGCAGTGAGCAGTTCTTC
TRBD1 NA TRBJ2-7 TRBV30 CAWEQTGKDEQYF TGTGCCTGGGAACAGACAGGGAAGGACGAGCAGTACTTC
TRBD1 NA TRBJ1-1 TRBV5-1 CASSPGTGVTEAFF TGCGCCAGCAGCCCCGGGACAGGGGTCACTGAAGCTTTCTTT
NA few TRBJ1-4 TRBV20-1 CSGKRNEKLFF TGCAGCGGCAAACGTAATGAAAAACTGTTTTTT
TRBD1 NA TRBJ1-1 TRBV27 CASSMGQGVEAFF TGTGCCAGCAGTATGGGACAGGGGGTTGAAGCTTTCTTT